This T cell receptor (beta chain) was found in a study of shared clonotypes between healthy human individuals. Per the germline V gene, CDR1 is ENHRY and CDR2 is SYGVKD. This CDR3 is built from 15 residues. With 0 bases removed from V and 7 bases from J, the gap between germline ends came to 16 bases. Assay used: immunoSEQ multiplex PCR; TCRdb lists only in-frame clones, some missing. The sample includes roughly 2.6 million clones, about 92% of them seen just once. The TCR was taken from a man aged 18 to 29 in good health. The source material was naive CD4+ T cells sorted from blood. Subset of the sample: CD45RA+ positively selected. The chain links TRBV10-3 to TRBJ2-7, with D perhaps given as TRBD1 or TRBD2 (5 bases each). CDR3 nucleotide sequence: TGTGCCATCAGTGAGTCGAGGGTACAGGACGGGGAGCAGTACTTC. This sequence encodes CAISESRVQDGEQYF.